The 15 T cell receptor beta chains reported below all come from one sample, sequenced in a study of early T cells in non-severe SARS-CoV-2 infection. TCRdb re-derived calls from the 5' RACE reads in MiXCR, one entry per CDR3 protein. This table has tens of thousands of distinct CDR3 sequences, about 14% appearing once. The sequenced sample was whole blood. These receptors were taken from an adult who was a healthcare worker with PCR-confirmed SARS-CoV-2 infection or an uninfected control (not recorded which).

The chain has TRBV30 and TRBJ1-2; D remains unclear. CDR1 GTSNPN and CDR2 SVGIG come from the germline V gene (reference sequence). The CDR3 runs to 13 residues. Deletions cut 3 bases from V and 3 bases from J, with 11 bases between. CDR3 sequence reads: CAWSRGAHYGYTF. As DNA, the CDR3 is TGTGCCTGGAGCCGCGGCGCACACTATGGCTACACCTTC.

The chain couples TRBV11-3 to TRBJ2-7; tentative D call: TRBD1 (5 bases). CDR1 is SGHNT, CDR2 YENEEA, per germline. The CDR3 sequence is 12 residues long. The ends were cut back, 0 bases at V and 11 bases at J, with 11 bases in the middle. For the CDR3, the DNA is TGTGCCAGCAGCTTAGAGTGGGCAGGGAAGTACTTC. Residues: CASSLEWAGKYF. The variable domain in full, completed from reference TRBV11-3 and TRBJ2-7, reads EAGVVQSPRYKIIEKKQPVAFWCNPISGHNTLYWYLQNLGQGPELLIRYENEEAVDDSQLPKDRFSAERLKGVDSTLKIQPAELGDSAVYLCASSLEWAGKYFGPGTRLTVT.

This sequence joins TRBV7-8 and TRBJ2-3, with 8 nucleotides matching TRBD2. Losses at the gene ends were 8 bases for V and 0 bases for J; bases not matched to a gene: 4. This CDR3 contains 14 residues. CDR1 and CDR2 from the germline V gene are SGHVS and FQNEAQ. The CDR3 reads CASGSGISTDTQYF. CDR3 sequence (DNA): TGTGCCAGCGGTAGCGGGATTAGCACAGATACGCAGTATTTT.

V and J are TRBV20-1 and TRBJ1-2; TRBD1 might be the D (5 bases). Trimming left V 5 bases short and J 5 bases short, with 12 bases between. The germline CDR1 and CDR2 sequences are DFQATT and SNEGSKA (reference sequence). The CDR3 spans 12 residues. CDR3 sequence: CSAGRDFYGYTF. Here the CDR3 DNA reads TGCAGTGCTGGCCGGGACTTTTATGGCTACACCTTC.

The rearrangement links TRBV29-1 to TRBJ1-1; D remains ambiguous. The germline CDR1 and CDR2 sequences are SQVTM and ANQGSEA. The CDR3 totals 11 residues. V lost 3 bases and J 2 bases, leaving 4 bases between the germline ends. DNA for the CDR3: TGCAGCGTTGACACCAACACTGAAGCTTTCTTT. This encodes CSVDTNTEAFF.

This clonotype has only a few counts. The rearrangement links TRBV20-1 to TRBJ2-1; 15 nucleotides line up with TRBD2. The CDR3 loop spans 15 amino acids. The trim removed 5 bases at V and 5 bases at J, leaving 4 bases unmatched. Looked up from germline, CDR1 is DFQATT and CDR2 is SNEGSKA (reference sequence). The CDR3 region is CSAEGTSGRNNEQFF. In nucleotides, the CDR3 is TGCAGTGCTGAGGGGACTAGCGGGAGGAACAATGAGCAGTTCTTC.

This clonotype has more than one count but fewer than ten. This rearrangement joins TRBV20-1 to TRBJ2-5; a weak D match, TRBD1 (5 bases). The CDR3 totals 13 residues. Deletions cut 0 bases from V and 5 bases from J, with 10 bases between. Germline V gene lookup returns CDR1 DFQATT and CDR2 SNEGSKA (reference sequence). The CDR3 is CSARDLTAETQYF. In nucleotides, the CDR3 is TGCAGTGCTAGAGATTTGACAGCTGAGACCCAGTACTTC.

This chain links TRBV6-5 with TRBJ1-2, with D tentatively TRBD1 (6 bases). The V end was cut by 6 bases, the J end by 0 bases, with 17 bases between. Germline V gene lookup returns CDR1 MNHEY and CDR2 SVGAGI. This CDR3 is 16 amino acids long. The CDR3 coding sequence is TGTGCCAGCAGCCGAGGAGTACAGGGAGCTAACTATGGCTACACCTTC. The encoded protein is CASSRGVQGANYGYTF.

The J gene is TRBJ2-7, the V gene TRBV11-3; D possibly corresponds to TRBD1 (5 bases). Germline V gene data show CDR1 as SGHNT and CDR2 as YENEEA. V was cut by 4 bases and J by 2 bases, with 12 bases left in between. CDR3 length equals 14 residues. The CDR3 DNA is TGTGCCAGCAGCTCGCCCGGACATCCCTACGAGCAGTACTTC. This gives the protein CASSSPGHPYEQYF.

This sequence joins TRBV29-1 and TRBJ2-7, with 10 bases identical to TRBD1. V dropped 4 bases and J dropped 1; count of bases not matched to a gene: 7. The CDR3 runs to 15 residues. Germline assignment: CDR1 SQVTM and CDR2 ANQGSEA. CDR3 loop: CSVARWTGGSYEQYF. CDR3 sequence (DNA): TGCAGCGTTGCCCGTTGGACAGGGGGATCCTACGAGCAGTACTTC.

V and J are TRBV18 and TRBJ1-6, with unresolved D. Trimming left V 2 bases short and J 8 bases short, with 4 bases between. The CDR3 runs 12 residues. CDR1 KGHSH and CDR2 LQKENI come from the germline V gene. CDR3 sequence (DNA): TGTGCCAGCTCACCATCTGATTCACCCCTCCACTTT. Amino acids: CASSPSDSPLHF.

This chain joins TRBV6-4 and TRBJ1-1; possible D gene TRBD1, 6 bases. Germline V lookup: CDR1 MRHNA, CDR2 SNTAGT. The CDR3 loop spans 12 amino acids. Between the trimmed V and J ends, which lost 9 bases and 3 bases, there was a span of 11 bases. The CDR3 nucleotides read TGTGCCAGAACAGGGAGGGACACTGAAGCTTTCTTT. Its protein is CARTGRDTEAFF.

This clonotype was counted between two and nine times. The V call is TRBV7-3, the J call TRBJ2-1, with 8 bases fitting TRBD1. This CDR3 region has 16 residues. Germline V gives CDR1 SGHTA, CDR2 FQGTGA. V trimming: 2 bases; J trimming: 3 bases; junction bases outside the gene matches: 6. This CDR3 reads CASSLGQGFNYNEQFF. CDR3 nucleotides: TGTGCCAGCAGCTTAGGACAGGGTTTCAACTACAATGAGCAGTTCTTC.

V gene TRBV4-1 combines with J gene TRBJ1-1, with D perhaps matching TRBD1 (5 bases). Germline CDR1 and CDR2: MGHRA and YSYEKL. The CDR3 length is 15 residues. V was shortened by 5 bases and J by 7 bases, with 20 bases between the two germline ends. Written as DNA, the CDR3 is TGCGCCAGCAGCGGGGCCAAGCCGGGCAGGGTTGAAGCTTTCTTT. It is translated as CASSGAKPGRVEAFF.

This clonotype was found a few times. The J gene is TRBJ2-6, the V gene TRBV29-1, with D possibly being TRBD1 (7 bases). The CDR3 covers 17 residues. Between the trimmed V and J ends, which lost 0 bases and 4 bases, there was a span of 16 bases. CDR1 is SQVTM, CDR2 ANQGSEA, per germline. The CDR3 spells CSVEEPRGRSGANVLTF. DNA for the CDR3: TGCAGCGTTGAAGAACCCAGGGGGAGGTCCGGGGCCAACGTCCTGACTTTC. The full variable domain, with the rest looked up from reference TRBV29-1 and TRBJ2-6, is SAVISQKPSRDICQRGTSLTIQCQVDSQVTMMFWYRQQPGQSLTLIATANQGSEATYESGFVIDKFPISRPNLTFSTLTVSNMSPEDSSIYLCSVEEPRGRSGANVLTFGAGSRLTVL.